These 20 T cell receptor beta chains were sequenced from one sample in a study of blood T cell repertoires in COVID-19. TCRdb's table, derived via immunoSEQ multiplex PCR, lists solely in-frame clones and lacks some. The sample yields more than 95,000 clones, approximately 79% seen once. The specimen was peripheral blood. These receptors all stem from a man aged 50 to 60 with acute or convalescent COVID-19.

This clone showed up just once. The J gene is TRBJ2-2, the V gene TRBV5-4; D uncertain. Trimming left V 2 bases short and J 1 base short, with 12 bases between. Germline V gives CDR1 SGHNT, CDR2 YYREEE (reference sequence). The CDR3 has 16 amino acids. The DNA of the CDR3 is TGTGCCAGCAGCTTAAGTGGTCCAGTGAACACCGGGGAGCTGTTTTTT. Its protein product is CASSLSGPVNTGELFF. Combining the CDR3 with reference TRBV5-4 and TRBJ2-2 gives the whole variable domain ETGVTQSPTHLIKTRGQQVTLRCSSQSGHNTVSWYQQALGQGPQFIFQYYREEENGRGNFPPRFSGLQFPNYSSELNVNALELDDSALYLCASSLSGPVNTGELFFGEGSRLTVL.

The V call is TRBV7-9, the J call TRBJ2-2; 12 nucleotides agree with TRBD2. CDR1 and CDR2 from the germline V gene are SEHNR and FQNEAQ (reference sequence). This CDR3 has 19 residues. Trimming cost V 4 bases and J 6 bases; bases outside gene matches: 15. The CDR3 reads CASSSSSTSGRSRAGELFF. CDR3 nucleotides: TGTGCCAGCAGCTCCTCCTCGACTAGCGGGAGATCTAGGGCCGGGGAGCTGTTTTTT. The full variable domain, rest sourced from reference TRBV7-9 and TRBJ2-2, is DTGVSQNPRHKITKRGQNVTFRCDPISEHNRLYWYRQTLGQGPEFLTYFQNEAQLEKSRLLSDRFSAERPKGSFSTLEIQRTEQGDSAMYLCASSSSSTSGRSRAGELFFGEGSRLTVL.

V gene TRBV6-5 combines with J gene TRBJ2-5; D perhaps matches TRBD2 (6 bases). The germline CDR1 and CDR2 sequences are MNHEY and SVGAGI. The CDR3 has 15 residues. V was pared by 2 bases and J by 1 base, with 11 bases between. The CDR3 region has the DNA TGTGCCAGCAGTTACGGGGGGAGAGCCCAAGAGACCCAGTACTTC. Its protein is CASSYGGRAQETQYF.

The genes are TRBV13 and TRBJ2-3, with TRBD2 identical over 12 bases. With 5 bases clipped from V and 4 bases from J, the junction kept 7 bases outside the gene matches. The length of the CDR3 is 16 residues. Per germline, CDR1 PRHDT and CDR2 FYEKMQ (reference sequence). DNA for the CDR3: TGTGCCAGCAGCACCCGGACTAGCGGGATGGCAGATACGCAGTATTTT. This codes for CASSTRTSGMADTQYF.

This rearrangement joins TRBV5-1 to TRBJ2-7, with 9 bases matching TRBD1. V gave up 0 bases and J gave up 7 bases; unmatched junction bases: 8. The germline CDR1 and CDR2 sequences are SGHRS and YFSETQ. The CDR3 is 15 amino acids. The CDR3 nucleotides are TGCGCCAGCAGCTTGGTGGGGACAGGGACTTGGGAGCAGTACTTC. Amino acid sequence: CASSLVGTGTWEQYF.

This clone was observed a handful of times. The CDR3 nucleotides read TGTGCCAGCAAAATGGAGGGACAGGCGCCAAATTCACCCCTCCACTTT. As protein: CASKMEGQAPNSPLHF. J is TRBJ1-6 and V is TRBV6-4; TRBD1 matches at 8 bases. The CDR3 extends over 16 amino acids. From germline, CDR1 is MRHNA and CDR2 SNTAGT. The junction had 12 bases not matched to a gene; V was cut back by 7 bases and J by 7 bases.

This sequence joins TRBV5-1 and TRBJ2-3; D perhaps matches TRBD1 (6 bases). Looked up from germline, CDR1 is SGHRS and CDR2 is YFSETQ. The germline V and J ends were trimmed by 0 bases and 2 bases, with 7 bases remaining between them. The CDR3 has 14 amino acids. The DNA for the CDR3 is TGCGCCAGCAGCTTGGGACAGGTCACAGATACGCAGTATTTT. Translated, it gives CASSLGQVTDTQYF. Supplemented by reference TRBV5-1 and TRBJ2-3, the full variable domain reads KAGVTQTPRYLIKTRGQQVTLSCSPISGHRSVSWYQQTPGQGLQFLFEYFSETQRNKGNFPGRFSGRQFSNSRSEMNVSTLELGDSALYLCASSLGQVTDTQYFGPGTRLTVL.

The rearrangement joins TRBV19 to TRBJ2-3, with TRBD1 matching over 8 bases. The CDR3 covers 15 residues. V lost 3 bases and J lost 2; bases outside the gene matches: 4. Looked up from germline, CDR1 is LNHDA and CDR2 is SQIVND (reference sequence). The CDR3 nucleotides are TGTGCCAGTAGTATCAAGGGACAGGTCACAGATACGCAGTATTTT. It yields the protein CASSIKGQVTDTQYF.

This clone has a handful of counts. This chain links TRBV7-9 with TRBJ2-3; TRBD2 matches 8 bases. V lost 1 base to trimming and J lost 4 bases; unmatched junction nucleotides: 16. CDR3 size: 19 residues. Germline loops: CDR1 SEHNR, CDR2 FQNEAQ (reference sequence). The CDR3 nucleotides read TGTGCCAGCAGCTTAGGAGGGAATAAAGCGGGAGTACCGGCAGATACGCAGTATTTT. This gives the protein CASSLGGNKAGVPADTQYF.

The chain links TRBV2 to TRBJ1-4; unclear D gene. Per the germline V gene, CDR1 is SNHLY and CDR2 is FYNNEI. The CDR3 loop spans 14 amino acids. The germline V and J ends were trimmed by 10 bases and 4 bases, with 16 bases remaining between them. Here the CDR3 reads CATKEADFNEKLFF. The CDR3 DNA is TGTGCCACCAAAGAGGCGGACTTTAATGAAAAACTGTTTTTT.

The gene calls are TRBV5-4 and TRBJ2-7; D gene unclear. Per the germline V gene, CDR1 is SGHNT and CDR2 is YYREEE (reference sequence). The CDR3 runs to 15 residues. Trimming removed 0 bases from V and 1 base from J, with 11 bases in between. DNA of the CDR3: TGTGCCAGCAGCTTGGCCTTGGGCTCATCCTACGAGCAGTACTTC. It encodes CASSLALGSSYEQYF.

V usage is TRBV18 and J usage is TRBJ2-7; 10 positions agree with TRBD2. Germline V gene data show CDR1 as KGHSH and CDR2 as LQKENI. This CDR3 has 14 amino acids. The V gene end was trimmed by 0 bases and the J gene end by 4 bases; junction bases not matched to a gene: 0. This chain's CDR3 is CASSPPSGGYEQYF. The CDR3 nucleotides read TGTGCCAGCTCACCACCTAGCGGGGGGTACGAGCAGTACTTC.

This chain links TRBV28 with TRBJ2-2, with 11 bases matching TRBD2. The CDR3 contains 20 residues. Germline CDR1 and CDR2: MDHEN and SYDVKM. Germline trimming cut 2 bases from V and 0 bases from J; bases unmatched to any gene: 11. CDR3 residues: CASSLPWGLAVTANTGELFF. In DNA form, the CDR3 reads TGTGCCAGCAGTTTACCCTGGGGACTAGCGGTAACCGCGAACACCGGGGAGCTGTTTTTT.

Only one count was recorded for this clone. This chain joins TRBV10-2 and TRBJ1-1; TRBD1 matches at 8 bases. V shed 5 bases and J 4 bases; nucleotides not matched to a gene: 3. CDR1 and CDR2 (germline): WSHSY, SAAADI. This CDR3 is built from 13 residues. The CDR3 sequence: CASSQTGGTEAFF. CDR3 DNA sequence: TGCGCCAGCAGTCAAACAGGGGGCACTGAAGCTTTCTTT.

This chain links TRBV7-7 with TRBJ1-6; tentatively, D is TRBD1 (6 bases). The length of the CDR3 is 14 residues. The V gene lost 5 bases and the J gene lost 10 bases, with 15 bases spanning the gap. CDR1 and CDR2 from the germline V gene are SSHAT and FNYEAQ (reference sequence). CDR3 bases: TGTGCCAGCAGCCCAGGGCCCCAGGGGTCACCCCTCCACTTT. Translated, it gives CASSPGPQGSPLHF.

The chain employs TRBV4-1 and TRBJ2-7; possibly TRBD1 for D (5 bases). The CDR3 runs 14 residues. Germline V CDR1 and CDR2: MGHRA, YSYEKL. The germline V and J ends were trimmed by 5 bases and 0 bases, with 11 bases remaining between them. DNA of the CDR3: TGCGCCAGCAGCGGGGCCTTAACCTCCTACGAGCAGTACTTC. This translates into CASSGALTSYEQYF.

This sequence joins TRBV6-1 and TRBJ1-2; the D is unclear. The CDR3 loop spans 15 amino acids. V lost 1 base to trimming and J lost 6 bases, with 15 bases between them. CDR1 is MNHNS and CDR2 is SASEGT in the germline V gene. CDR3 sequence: CASSEEQSLLDGYTF. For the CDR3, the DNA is TGTGCCAGCAGTGAAGAACAGAGTTTACTTGATGGCTACACCTTC.

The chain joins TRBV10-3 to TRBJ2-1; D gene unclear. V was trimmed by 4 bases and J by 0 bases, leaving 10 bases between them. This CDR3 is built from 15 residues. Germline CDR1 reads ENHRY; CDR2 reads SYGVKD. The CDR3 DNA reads TGTGCCATCAGTGCCGCGAACCCCTCCTACAATGAGCAGTTCTTC. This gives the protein CAISAANPSYNEQFF.

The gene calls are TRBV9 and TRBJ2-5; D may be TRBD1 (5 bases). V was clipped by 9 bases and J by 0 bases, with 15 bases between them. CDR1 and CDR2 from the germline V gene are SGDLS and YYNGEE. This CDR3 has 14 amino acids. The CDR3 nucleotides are TGTGCCATTCTATCGACAGCCAACCAAGAGACCCAGTACTTC. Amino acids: CAILSTANQETQYF.

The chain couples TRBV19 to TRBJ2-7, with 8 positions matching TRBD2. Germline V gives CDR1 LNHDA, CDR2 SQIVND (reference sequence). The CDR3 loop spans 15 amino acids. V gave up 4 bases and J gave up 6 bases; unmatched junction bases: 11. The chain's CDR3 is CASSTPRAGVGEQYF. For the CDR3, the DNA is TGTGCCAGTAGTACTCCACGAGCGGGAGTAGGCGAGCAGTACTTC.